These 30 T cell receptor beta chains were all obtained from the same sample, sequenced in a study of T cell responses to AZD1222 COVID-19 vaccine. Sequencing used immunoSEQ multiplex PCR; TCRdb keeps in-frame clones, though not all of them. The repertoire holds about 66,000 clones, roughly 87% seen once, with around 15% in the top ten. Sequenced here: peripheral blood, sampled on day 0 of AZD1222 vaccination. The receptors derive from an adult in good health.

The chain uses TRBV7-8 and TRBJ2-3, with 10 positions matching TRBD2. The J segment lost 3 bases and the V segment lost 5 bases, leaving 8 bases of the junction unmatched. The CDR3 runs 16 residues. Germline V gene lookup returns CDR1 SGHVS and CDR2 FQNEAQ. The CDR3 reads CASSGASGRATDTQYF. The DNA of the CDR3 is TGTGCCAGCAGCGGCGCCAGCGGGAGGGCTACAGATACGCAGTATTTT.

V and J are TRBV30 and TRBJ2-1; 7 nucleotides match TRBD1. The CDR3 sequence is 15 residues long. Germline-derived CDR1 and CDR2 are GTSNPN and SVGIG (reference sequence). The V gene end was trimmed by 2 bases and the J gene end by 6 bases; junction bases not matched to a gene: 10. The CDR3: CAWSTSTGLSNEQFF. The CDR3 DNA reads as TGTGCCTGGAGTACTTCGACAGGGTTGAGCAATGAGCAGTTCTTC.

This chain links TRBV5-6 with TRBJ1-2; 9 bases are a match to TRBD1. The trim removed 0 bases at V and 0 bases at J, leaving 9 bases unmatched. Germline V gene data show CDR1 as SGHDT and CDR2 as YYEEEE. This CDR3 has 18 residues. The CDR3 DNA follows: TGTGCCAGCAGCTTGGGGTGGACAGGGGCTTGGACTAACTATGGCTACACCTTC. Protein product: CASSLGWTGAWTNYGYTF. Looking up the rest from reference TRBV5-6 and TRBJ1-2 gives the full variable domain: DAGVTQSPTHLIKTRGQQVTLRCSPKSGHDTVSWYQQALGQGPQFIFQYYEEEERQRGNFPDRFSGHQFPNYSSELNVNALLLGDSALYLCASSLGWTGAWTNYGYTFGSGTRLTVV.

The CDR3 DNA is TGTGCCAGCAGCTCGATCAGGGGGTCGGCTGAAGCTTTCTTT. It encodes CASSSIRGSAEAFF. This sequence joins TRBV5-5 and TRBJ1-1; the match to TRBD1 covers 7 bases. V was clipped by 3 bases and J by 6 bases; unmatched bases: 8. The V gene's germline CDR1 is SGHKS and CDR2 YYEKEE (reference sequence). The CDR3 totals 14 residues. The full variable domain, rest sourced from reference TRBV5-5 and TRBJ1-1, is DAGVTQSPTHLIKTRGQQVTLRCSPISGHKSVSWYQQVLGQGPQFIFQYYEKEERGRGNFPDRFSARQFPNYSSELNVNALLLGDSALYLCASSSIRGSAEAFFGQGTRLTVV.

The CDR3 DNA reads TGTGCTAGTGGTTTGGTACTTAAGTGGTCCCGAATACTTTTGAACACTGAAGCTTTCTTT. Translation: CASGLVLKWSRILLNTEAFF. The chain joins TRBV12-5 to TRBJ1-1; D gene ambiguous. The CDR3 extends over 20 amino acids. Trimming cost V 0 bases and J 0 bases, with 23 bases left between them. The V gene's germline CDR1 is LGHNT and CDR2 FRNRAP.

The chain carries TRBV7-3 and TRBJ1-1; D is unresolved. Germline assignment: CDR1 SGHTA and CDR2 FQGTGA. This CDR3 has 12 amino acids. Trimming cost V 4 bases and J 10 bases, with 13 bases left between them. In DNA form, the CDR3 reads TGTGCCAGCAGCTCGGACTCCGGGAGAGCTTTCTTT. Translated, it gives CASSSDSGRAFF.

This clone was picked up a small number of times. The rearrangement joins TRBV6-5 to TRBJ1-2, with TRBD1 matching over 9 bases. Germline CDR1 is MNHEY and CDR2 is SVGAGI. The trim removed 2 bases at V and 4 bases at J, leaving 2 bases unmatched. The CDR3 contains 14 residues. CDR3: CASSYRQGGYGYTF. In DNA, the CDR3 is TGTGCCAGCAGTTACCGACAGGGGGGCTATGGCTACACCTTC.

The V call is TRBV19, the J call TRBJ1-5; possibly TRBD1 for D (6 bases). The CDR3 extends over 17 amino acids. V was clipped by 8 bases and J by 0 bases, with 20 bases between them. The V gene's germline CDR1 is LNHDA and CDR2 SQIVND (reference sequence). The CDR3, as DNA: TGTGCCAGTGGCGAGGGGGTAGCAGCCCATAGCAATCAGCCCCAGCATTTT. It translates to CASGEGVAAHSNQPQHF. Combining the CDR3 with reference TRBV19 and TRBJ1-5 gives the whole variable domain DGGITQSPKYLFRKEGQNVTLSCEQNLNHDAMYWYRQDPGQGLRLIYYSQIVNDFQKGDIAEGYSVSREKKESFPLTVTSAQKNPTAFYLCASGEGVAAHSNQPQHFGDGTRLSIL.

For the CDR3, the DNA is TGCGCCAGCAGCCAAGCCCCCGGGGGTAGGAACACTGAAGCTTTCTTT. This translates into CASSQAPGGRNTEAFF. This rearrangement joins TRBV4-1 to TRBJ1-1; D is possibly TRBD1 (5 bases). This CDR3 spans 16 amino acids. Germline assignment: CDR1 MGHRA and CDR2 YSYEKL. Trimming left V 1 base short and J 1 base short, with 13 bases between.

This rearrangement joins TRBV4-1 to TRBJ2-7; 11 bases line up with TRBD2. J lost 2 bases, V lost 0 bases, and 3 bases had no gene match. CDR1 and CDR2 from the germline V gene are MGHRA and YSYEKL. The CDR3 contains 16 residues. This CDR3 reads CASSQELGLAAYEQYF. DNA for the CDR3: TGCGCCAGCAGCCAAGAATTGGGACTAGCGGCCTACGAGCAGTACTTC.

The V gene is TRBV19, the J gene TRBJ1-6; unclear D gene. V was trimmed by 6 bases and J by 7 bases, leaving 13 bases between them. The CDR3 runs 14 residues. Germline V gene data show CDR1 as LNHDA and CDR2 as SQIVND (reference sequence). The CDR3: CASSQQAFNSPLHF. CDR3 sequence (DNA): TGTGCCAGTAGCCAGCAGGCGTTCAATTCACCCCTCCACTTT.

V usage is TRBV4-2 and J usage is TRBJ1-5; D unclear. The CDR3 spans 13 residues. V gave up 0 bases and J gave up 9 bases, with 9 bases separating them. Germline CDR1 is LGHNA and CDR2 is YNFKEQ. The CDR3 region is CASSQDFRLPQHF. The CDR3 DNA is TGTGCCAGCAGCCAAGACTTCCGCCTGCCCCAGCATTTT.

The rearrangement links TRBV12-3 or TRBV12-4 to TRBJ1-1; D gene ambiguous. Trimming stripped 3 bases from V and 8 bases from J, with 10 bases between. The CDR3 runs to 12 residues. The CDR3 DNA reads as TGTGCCAGCAGTTTGTCAGGTCTAGAAGCTTTCTTT. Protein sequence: CASSLSGLEAFF.

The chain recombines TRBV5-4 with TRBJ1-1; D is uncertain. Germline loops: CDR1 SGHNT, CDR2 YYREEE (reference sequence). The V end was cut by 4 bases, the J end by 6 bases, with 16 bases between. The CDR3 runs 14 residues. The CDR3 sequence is CASSPSLGIPEAFF. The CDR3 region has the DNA TGTGCCAGCAGCCCAAGTCTGGGGATTCCTGAAGCTTTCTTT.

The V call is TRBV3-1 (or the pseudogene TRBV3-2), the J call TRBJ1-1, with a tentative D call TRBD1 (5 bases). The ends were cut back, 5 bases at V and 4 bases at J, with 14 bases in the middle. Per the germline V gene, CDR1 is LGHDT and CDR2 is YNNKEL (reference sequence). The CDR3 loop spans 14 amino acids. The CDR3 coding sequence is TGTGCCAGCAGCAGGGACCCCAAGAGCACTGAAGCTTTCTTT. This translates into CASSRDPKSTEAFF.

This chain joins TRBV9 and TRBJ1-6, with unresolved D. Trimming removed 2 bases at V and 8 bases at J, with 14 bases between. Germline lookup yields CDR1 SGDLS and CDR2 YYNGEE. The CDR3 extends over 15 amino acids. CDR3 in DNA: TGTGCCAGCAGCGTCGACCCGACTCAAGATTCACCCCTCCACTTT. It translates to CASSVDPTQDSPLHF. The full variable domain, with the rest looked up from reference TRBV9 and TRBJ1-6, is DSGVTQTPKHLITATGQRVTLRCSPRSGDLSVYWYQQSLDQGLQFLIQYYNGEERAKGNILERFSAQQFPDLHSELNLSSLELGDSALYFCASSVDPTQDSPLHFGNGTRLTVT.

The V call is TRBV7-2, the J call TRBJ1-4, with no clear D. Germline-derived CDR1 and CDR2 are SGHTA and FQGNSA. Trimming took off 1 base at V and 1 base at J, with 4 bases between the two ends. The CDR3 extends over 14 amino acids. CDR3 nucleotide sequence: TGTGCCAGCAGCTTAGGGGGAACTAATGAAAAACTGTTTTTT. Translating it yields CASSLGGTNEKLFF.

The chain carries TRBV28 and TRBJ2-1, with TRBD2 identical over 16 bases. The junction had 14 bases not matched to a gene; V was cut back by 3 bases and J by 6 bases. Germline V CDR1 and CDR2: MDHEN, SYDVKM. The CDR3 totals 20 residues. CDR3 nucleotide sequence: TGTGCCAGCAGTTTCTTCTACGGGACTAGCGGGAGGGCATTAGGCAATGAGCAGTTCTTC. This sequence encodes CASSFFYGTSGRALGNEQFF.

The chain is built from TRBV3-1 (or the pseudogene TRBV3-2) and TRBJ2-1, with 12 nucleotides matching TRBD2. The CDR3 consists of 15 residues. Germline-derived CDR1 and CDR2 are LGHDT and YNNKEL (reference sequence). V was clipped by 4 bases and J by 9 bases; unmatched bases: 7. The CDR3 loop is CASSPLAGGRSEQFF. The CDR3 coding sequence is TGTGCCAGCAGCCCCCTAGCGGGAGGGCGTAGTGAGCAGTTCTTC.

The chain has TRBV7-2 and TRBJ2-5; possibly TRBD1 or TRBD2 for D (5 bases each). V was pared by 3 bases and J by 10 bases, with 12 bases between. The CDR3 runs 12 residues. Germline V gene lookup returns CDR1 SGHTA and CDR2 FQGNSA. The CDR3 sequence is CASSLGWGNQYF. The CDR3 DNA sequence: TGTGCCAGCAGCTTGGGGTGGGGGAACCAGTACTTC.

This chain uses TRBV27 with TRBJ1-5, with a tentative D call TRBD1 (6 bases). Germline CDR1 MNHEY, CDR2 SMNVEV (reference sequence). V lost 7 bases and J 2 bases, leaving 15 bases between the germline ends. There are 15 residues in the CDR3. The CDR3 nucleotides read TGTGCCAGCACCCTTATCGGGGGCGGCAATCAGCCCCAGCATTTT. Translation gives CASTLIGGGNQPQHF.

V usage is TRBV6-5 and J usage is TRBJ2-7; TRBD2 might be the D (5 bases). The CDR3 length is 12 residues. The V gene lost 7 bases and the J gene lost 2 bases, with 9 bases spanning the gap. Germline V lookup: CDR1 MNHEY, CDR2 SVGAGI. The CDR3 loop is CASKGDPYEQYF. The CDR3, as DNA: TGTGCCAGCAAGGGAGATCCCTACGAGCAGTACTTC.

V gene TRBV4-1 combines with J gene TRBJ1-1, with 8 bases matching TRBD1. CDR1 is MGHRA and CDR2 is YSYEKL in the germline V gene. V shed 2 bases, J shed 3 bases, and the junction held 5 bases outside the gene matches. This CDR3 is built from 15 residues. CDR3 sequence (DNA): TGCGCCAGCAGCCAAACACAGGGGGGAGACACTGAAGCTTTCTTT. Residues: CASSQTQGGDTEAFF.

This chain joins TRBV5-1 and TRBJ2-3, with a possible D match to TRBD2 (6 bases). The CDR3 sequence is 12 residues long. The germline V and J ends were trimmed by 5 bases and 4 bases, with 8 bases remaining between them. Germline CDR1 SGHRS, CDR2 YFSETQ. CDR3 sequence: CASSRGADTQYF. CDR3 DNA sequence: TGCGCCAGCAGTCGCGGGGCAGATACGCAGTATTTT.

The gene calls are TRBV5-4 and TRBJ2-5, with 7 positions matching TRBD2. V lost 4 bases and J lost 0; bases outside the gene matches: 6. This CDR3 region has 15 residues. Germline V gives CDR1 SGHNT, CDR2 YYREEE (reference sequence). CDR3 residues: CASSPSRGDQETQYF. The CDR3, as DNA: TGTGCCAGCAGCCCCTCCCGGGGGGACCAAGAGACCCAGTACTTC.

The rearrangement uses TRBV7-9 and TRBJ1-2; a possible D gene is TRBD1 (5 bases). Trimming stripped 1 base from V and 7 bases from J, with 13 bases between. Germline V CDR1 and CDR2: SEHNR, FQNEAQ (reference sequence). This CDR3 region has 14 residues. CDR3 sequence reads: CASSLETWGSGYTF. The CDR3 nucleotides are TGTGCCAGCAGCTTAGAAACATGGGGGTCTGGCTACACCTTC.

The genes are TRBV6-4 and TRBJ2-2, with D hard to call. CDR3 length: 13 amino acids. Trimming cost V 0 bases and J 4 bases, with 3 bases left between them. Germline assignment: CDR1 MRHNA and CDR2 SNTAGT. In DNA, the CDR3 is TGTGCCAGCAGTGACTCTAGCACCGGGGAGCTGTTTTTT. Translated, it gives CASSDSSTGELFF.

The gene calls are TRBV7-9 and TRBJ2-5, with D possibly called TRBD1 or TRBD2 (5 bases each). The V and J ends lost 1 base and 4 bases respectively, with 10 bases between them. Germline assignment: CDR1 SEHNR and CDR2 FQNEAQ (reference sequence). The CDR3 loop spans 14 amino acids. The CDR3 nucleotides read TGTGCCAGCAGCTTAGGGGACCAACGAGAGACCCAGTACTTC. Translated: CASSLGDQRETQYF.

The chain's CDR3 is CASSPHPWLTGDNSDTQYF. The CDR3 DNA reads as TGTGCCAGCAGCCCCCATCCTTGGTTGACAGGGGATAATTCAGATACGCAGTATTTT. The J gene is TRBJ2-3, the V gene TRBV11-3; 8 bases agree with TRBD1. CDR1 SGHNT and CDR2 YENEEA come from the germline V gene. The ends lost 5 bases at V and 4 bases at J; junction bases unmatched: 20. CDR3 size: 19 residues.

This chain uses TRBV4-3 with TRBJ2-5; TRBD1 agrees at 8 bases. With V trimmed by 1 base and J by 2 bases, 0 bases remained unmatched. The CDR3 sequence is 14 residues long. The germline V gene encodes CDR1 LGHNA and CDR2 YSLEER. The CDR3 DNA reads TGCGCCAGCAGCCAAGGGACAGGGCAAGAGACCCAGTACTTC. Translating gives CASSQGTGQETQYF.